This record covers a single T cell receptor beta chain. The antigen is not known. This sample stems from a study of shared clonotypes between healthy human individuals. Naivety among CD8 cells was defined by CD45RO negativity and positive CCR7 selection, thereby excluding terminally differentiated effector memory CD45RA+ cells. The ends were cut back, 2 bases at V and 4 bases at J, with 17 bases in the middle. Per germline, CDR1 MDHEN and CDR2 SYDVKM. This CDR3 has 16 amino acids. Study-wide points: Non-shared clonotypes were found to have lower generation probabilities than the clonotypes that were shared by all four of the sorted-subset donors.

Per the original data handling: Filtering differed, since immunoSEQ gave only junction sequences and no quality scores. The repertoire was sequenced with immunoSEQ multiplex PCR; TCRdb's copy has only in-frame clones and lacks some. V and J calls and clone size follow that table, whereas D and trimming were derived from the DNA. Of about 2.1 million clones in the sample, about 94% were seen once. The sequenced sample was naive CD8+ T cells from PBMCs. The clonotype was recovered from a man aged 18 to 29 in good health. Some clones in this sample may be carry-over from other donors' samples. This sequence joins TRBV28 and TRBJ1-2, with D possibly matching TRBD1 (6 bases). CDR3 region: CASSLGGEEETYGYTF. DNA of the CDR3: TGTGCCAGCAGTTTAGGGGGCGAGGAGGAGACCTATGGCTACACCTTC.